The 2 T cell receptor beta chains given below trace back to one sample, sequenced in a study of control samples from healthy donors and cancer patients. The repertoire was sequenced with immunoSEQ multiplex PCR; TCRdb's copy has only in-frame clones and lacks some. The table includes tens of thousands of clones, more than 80% detected once. Input material: PBMCs. Every receptor here comes from a man aged 55-75 years with head and neck cancer.

The chain employs TRBV21-1 and TRBJ2-2. TRBV21-1 is shown as a pseudogene. There are 13 residues in the CDR3. CDR3 in amino acids: CASSRKDTGELFF. In DNA, the CDR3 is TGTGCCAGCAGCAGAAAGGACACCGGGGAGCTGTTTTTT.

The V and J genes are TRBV10-1 and TRBJ2-7, with 15 positions matching TRBD2. V was clipped by 4 bases and J by 4 bases; unmatched bases: 2. The germline CDR1 and CDR2 sequences are WNHNN and SYGVQD (reference sequence). The CDR3 runs to 15 residues. DNA of the CDR3: TGCGCCAGCAGTGTCGGACTAGCGGGAGGGTACGAGCAGTACGTC. Amino acids: CASSVGLAGGYEQYV.